Sequencing of this TCR beta chain was carried out in a study of radiation and T cells in renal cell carcinoma. Study-wide results and caveats: Top tumor clonotypes rose in blood 2 weeks post-radiation, then contracted. Pretreatment tumor biopsies were lacking, so baseline clonotypes are unknown.

Libraries were prepared by immunoSEQ multiplex PCR; TCRdb keeps only in-frame clonotypes and omits some of them. The sample contains 75,000 to 95,000 clones, 85% of which appear only once. Only one count was recorded for this clone. Its antigen is unknown. The time point: blood 4 weeks post-SBRT, at nephrectomy. Treatment meaning: 15 Gy SBRT to primary tumor, nephrectomy 4 weeks later. Clear cell pathology was present in this patient's renal cell carcinoma. The CDR3 consists of 15 residues. Germline-derived CDR1 and CDR2 are MNHNY and SVGAGI (reference sequence). The V and J ends lost 5 bases and 3 bases respectively, with 14 bases between them.

The source was blood, collected from a patient whose treatment included radiotherapy and nephrectomy. V is TRBV6-6 and J is TRBJ1-3; TRBD1 might be the D (5 bases). The receptor comes from a man between 50 and 59 years old with renal cell carcinoma. The CDR3 DNA follows: TGTGCCAGCAGTCCCGGGGCTCGAGGTGGAAACACCATATATTTT. Its translation: CASSPGARGGNTIYF.